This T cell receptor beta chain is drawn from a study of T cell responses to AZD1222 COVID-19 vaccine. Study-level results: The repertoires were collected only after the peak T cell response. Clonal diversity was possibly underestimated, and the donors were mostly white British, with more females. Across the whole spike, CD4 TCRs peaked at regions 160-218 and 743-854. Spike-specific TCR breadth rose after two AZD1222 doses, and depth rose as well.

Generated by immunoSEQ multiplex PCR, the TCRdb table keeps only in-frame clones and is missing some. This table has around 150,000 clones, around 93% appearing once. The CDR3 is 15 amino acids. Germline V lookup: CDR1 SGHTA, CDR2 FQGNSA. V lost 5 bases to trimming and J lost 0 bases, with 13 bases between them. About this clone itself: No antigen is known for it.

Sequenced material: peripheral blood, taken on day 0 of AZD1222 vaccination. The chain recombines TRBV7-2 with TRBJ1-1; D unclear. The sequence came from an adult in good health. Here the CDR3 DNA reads TGTGCCAGCAGCCCCCGAGAGGGCATGAACACTGAAGCTTTCTTT. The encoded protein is CASSPREGMNTEAFF.